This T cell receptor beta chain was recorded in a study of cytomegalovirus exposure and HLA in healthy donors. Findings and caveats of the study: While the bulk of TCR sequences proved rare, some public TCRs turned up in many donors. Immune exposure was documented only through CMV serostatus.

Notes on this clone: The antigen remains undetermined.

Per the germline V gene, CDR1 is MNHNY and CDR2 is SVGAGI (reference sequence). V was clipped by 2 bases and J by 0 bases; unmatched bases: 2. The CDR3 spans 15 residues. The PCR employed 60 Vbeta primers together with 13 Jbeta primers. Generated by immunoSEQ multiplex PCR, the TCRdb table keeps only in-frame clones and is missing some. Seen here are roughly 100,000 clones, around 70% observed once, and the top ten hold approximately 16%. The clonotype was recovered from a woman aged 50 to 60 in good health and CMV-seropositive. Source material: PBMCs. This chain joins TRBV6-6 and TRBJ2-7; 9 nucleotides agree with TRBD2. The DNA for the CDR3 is TGTGCCAGCAGTTACCTAGCGGGGAGCTCCTACGAGCAGTACTTC. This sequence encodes CASSYLAGSSYEQYF.